The present T cell receptor (beta chain) was sequenced within a study of control samples from healthy donors and cancer patients. Deletions cut 10 bases from V and 8 bases from J, with 15 bases between. CDR1 MDHEN and CDR2 SYDVKM come from the germline V gene. CDR3 length: 13 amino acids. Assay: immunoSEQ multiplex PCR; the TCRdb copy retains only in-frame clones and omits some. The data show a few hundred thousand clones, about 93% seen once. This clone was observed once. Material for sequencing was PBMCs. J is TRBJ1-6 and V is TRBV28; D may be TRBD1 (6 bases). The source of this sequence is a man between 35 and 55 years old with head and neck cancer. CDR3 sequence: CATQGFQDSPLHF. The CDR3 DNA reads TGTGCCACCCAGGGGTTCCAGGATTCACCCCTCCACTTT.